Below, 8 T cell receptor beta chains from the same sample are listed, as sequenced in a study of shared clonotypes between healthy human individuals. Generated by immunoSEQ multiplex PCR, the TCRdb table keeps only in-frame clones and is missing some. Of roughly 2 million clones listed, 95% are singletons. The specimen sequenced was naive CD4+ T cells sorted from blood. As for subset: CD45RA+ positively selected. Receptor source: a man aged 18 to 30 in good health.

The gene calls are TRBV9 and TRBJ2-1; TRBD2 aligns across 8 bases. After removal of 6 bases from V and 2 bases from J, the junction contained 7 bases not matched to a gene. CDR3 size: 15 residues. Germline CDR1 is SGDLS and CDR2 is YYNGEE. CDR3 coding DNA: TGTGCCAGCACGGGGGGGTCCCCCGCCTACAATGAGCAGTTCTTC. Translated: CASTGGSPAYNEQFF.

J is TRBJ1-1 and V is TRBV30; D is unresolved. Germline-derived CDR1 and CDR2 are GTSNPN and SVGIG (reference sequence). CDR3 length equals 14 residues. The V and J ends lost 1 base and 1 base respectively, with 10 bases between them. CDR3 amino acids: CAWSAPPWNTEAFF. The CDR3 DNA reads as TGTGCCTGGAGTGCCCCGCCGTGGAACACTGAAGCTTTCTTT.

The chain is built from TRBV2 and TRBJ1-1; possibly TRBD1 for D (6 bases). The CDR3 contains 14 residues. From germline, CDR1 is SNHLY and CDR2 FYNNEI. Trimming left V 5 bases short and J 0 bases short, with 10 bases between. The CDR3 here is CASSRTDMNTEAFF. The CDR3 region has the DNA TGTGCCAGCAGTCGGACAGACATGAACACTGAAGCTTTCTTT.

This clone is a singleton in its sample. V and J are TRBV30 and TRBJ2-1; D perhaps matches TRBD2 (5 bases). Trimming removed 0 bases from V and 7 bases from J, with 10 bases in between. The CDR3 length is 13 residues. Looked up from germline, CDR1 is GTSNPN and CDR2 is SVGIG (reference sequence). DNA of the CDR3: TGTGCCTGGAGTGTCGGAACGGGGAATGAGCAGTTCTTC. Its protein product is CAWSVGTGNEQFF.

The chain has TRBV5-8 and TRBJ2-4; D not certain. This CDR3 region has 14 residues. Germline-derived CDR1 and CDR2 are SGHTS and YDEGEE. V gave up 0 bases and J gave up 8 bases, with 12 bases separating them. The CDR3 here is CASSLVPSIYIQYF. CDR3 coding DNA: TGTGCCAGCAGCTTGGTACCCTCAATTTACATTCAGTACTTC.

The chain recombines TRBV7-2 with TRBJ2-5; weak D call: TRBD1 (5 bases). The germline V gene has CDR1 SGHTA and CDR2 FQGNSA. CDR3 length: 15 residues. The ends were cut back, 5 bases at V and 2 bases at J, with 15 bases in the middle. CDR3 nucleotide sequence: TGTGCCAGCAGCATCCACAGGAGTCGGCAAGAGACCCAGTACTTC. Amino acid sequence: CASSIHRSRQETQYF.

This clone appeared a few times. The CDR3 loop reads CAWTRGIVGNSEAFF. As DNA, the CDR3 is TGTGCCTGGACGAGGGGAATAGTCGGTAATTCTGAAGCTTTCTTT. The rearrangement links TRBV30 to TRBJ1-1; a weak D match, TRBD1 (5 bases). Trimming cost V 4 bases and J 6 bases, with 21 bases left between them. CDR1 and CDR2 (germline): GTSNPN, SVGIG (reference sequence). The CDR3 totals 15 residues. Combining the CDR3 with reference TRBV30 and TRBJ1-1 gives the whole variable domain SQTIHQWPATLVQPVGSPLSLECTVEGTSNPNLYWYRQAAGRGLQLLFYSVGIGQISSEVPQNLSASRPQDRQFILSSKKLLLSDSGFYLCAWTRGIVGNSEAFFGQGTRLTVV.

The chain couples TRBV2 to TRBJ2-1; 7 bases are shared with TRBD2. This CDR3 region has 17 residues. CDR1 is SNHLY and CDR2 is FYNNEI in the germline V gene. J was trimmed by 4 bases and V by 0 bases; bases with no gene match: 9. CDR3 loop: CASSEATLAALYNEQFF. DNA for the CDR3: TGTGCCAGCAGTGAAGCGACCCTAGCGGCCCTTTACAATGAGCAGTTCTTC.